This note documents a single T cell receptor (beta chain) sequence. Ten or more counts support this clonotype. Its cognate antigen has yet to be identified. Base qualities are not at hand, and no much larger clone is one base apart. This sample was taken from a study of T cells in Graves' hyperthyroidism and ophthalmopathy (dated by TCRdb to the late 2010s). For the study in its entirety: Peripheral blood samples were taken at the time of initial diagnosis, prior to any treatment. After sampling, hyperthyroidism patients received methimazole starting at 30 mg daily, and ophthalmopathy patients received high-dose intravenous methylprednisolone. A discovery cohort of roughly 100 patients, about 40 with Graves' ophthalmopathy and about 58 with stable Graves' hyperthyroidism, was used to find distinguishing TCR V-J signatures. The paper reports TCR Vbeta CDR3 sequencing of about 140 peripheral blood samples: around 45 ophthalmopathy, fewer than 80 hyperthyroidism and approximately 17 progressor patients. For training and testing, the 100 or so patients in the discovery cohort were randomly divided in a 7:3 ratio. Whether ophthalmopathy could be predicted prospectively was tested in an independent validation cohort made up of roughly 20 hyperthyroidism patients plus 17 patients who later progressed to ophthalmopathy. Thyroid tissue and blood T-cell repertoires from six Graves' hyperthyroidism patients were also compared in the study.

The CDR3, from cysteine to phenylalanine, totals 15 residues. The kept DNA is CDR3 alone, 45 bases in frame from the first base. The CDR1 and CDR2 encoded by the germline V gene are SGHTS and YDEGEE. Trimming costs V 1 base and J 5 bases, and their ends lie 15 bases apart. Amplification of TCR beta CDR3 regions was carried out from RNA transcripts. A first-round RT-PCR of the TCR CDR3 used the HTBI primer set with the Qiagen OneStep RT-PCR kit. Libraries were constructed in a second round of multiplex PCR, after which size selection and purification were performed. Libraries were sequenced paired-end with 100 bp reads on an Illumina HiSeq2000. Turning to the authors' computational methods: SOAPnuke was used to process the raw data, with reads discarded if the reads contained adapters or uncalled bases, had a mean Phred below 15, or lacked an exact constant-primer or identifier match. High-quality paired reads were merged with COPE v1.2.5, and unique nucleotide sequences were defined as clonotypes. Clonotypes were aligned to IMGT TRBV, TRBD and TRBJ reference segments using MiTCR v1.1. Only V-J combinations with frequency above 0.0001, covering 99% to 99.2% of repertoires, were analysed. A TCS score was defined as the ratio of F50 (clonal expansion) to E x V (chaos), with BLOSUM62-based TCRdist applied between CDR3 peptides within each V-J. Welch's t-statistics and random forest reduced 500 to 550 V-J features to 13, which were used in a naive Bayes classifier (R e1071). Through fastp at Q25 and MiXCR, TCRdb rebuilt clones from the public reads, retaining in-frame beta chains. Each entry merges the rows of one CDR3 protein and shows their most common DNA and genes. TCRdb's processing, not the authors' own work, is the source of the V and J calls. In all, the sample holds around 440,000 distinct CDR3 sequences, and less than 20% of those were seen once. The leading ten clones occupy roughly 13% of the sample.

Graves' hyperthyroidism was defined as stable when no progression to ophthalmopathy occurred over 18 months of follow-up. Hyperthyroidism patients were aged 18 to 65 years and newly diagnosed, with disease duration of less than 2 months. The study excluded patients with uncontrolled infections, other autoimmune diseases, pregnancy or lactation. Diagnoses were based on clinical symptoms, serum thyroxine and TRAb, thyroid ultrasound and orbital computed tomography. PBMCs were isolated from about 9.1 ml of fresh peripheral blood by Ficoll-Paque density gradient centrifugation. Total RNA was extracted using Trizol reagent, and RNA quality was assessed on an Agilent 2100 Bioanalyzer. Points the paper makes about the study in general: Most expanded thyroid clonotypes (frequency above 0.001) were also found in blood, which suggests that blood repertoires may mirror thyroid immune responses. In validation, the model predicted progression to ophthalmopathy with 65% to 71% sensitivity and 72.22% specificity, a median of 6.5 months before onset. A model built on a 13 V-J signature distinguished ophthalmopathy from stable hyperthyroidism, reaching roughly 88% sensitivity and about 81% specificity in cross-validation and 80%/75% in testing. No statistical method was used to set the sample size in advance, and investigators knew the group allocation.

The sequence joins TRBV5-8 to TRBJ2-5, and TRBD2 may be the D gene, going by 5 matching bases. This receptor was taken from a woman between 18 and 29 years old with Graves' hyperthyroidism. The material sequenced was blood. The sequenced DNA is TGTGCCAGCAGCTTGACCGGACGGCCGGGGGAGACCCAGTACTTC. It encodes CASSLTGRPGETQYF.